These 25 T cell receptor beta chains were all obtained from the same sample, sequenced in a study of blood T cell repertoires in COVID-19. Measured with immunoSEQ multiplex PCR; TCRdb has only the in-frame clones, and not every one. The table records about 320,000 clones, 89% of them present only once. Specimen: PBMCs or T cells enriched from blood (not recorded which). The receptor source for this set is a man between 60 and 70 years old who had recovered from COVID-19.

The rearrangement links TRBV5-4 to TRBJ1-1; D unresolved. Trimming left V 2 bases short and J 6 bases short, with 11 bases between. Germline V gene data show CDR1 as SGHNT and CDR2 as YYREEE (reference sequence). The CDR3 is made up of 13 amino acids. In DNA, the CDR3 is TGTGCCAGCAGCTTAGAATACGCGGCTGAAGCTTTCTTT. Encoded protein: CASSLEYAAEAFF.

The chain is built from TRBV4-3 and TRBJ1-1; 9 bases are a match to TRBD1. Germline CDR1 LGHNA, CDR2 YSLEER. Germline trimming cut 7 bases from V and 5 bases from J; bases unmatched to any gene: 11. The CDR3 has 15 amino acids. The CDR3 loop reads CASTFTGGQRTEAFF. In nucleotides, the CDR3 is TGCGCCAGCACCTTTACAGGGGGCCAGAGGACTGAAGCTTTCTTT.

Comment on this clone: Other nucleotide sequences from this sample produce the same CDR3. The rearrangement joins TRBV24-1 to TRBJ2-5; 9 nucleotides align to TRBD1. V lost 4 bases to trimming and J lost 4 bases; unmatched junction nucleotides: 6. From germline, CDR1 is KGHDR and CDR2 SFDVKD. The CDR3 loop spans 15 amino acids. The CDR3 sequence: CATSDPQGAGETQYF. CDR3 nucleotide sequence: TGTGCCACCAGTGACCCACAGGGGGCGGGAGAGACCCAGTACTTC.

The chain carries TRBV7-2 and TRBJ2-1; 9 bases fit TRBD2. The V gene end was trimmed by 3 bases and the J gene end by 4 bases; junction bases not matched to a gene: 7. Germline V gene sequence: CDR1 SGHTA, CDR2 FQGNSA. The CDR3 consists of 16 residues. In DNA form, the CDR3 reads TGTGCCAGCAGCTTGGTTAGCGGGAGTCAGTACAATGAGCAGTTCTTC. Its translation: CASSLVSGSQYNEQFF.

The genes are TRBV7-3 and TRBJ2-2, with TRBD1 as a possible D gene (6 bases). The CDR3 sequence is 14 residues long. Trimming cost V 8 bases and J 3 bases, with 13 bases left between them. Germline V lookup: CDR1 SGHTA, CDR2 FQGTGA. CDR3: CASRSQGYTGELFF. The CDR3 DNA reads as TGTGCCAGCCGTAGCCAGGGGTACACCGGGGAGCTGTTTTTT.

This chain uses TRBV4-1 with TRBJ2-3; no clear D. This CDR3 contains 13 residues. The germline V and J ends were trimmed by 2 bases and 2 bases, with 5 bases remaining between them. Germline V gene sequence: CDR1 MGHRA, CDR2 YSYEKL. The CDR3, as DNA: TGCGCCAGCAGCCAACAACTCACAGATACGCAGTATTTT. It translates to CASSQQLTDTQYF.

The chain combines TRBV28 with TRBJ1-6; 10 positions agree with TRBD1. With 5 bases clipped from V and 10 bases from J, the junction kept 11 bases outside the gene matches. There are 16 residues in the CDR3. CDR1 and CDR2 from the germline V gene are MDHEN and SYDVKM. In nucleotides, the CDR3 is TGTGCCAGCAGTCCGGGACAGGGGACTAGCGGGTCACCCCTCCACTTT. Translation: CASSPGQGTSGSPLHF.

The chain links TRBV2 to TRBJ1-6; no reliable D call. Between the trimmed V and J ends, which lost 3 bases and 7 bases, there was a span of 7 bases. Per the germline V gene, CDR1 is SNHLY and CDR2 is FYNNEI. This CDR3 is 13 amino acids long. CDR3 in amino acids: CASSDQWNSPLHF. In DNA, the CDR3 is TGTGCCAGCAGTGACCAGTGGAATTCACCCCTCCACTTT. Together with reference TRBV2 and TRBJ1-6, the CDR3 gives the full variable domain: EPEVTQTPSHQVTQMGQEVILRCVPISNHLYFYWYRQILGQKVEFLVSFYNNEISEKSEIFDDQFSVERPDGSNFTLKIRSTKLEDSAMYFCASSDQWNSPLHFGNGTRLTVT.

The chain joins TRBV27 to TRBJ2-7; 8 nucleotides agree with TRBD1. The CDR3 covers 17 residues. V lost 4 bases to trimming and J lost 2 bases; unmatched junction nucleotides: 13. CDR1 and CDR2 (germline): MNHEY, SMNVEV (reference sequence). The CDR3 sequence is CASSSHQGALTTYEQYF. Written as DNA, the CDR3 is TGTGCCAGCAGTTCCCATCAGGGGGCGCTTACTACCTACGAGCAGTACTTC.

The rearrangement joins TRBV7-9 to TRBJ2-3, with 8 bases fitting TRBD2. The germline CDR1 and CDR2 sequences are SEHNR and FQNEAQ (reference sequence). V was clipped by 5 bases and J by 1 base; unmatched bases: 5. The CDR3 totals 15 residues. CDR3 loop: CASSRTSSRTDTQYF. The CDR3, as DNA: TGTGCCAGCAGCAGGACTAGCAGCCGCACAGATACGCAGTATTTT.

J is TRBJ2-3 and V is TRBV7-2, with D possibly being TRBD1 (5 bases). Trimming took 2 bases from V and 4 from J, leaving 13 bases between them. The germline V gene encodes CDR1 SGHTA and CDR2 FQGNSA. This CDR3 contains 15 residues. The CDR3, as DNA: TGTGCCAGCAGCTTACTAGGGGTGGGCCCAGATACGCAGTATTTT. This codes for CASSLLGVGPDTQYF.

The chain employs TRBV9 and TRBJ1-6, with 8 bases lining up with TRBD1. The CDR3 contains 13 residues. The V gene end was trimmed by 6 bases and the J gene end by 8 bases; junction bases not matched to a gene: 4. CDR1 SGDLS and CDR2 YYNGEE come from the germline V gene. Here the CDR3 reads CASTTGGDSPLHF. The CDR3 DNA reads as TGTGCCAGCACCACAGGGGGAGATTCACCCCTCCACTTT.

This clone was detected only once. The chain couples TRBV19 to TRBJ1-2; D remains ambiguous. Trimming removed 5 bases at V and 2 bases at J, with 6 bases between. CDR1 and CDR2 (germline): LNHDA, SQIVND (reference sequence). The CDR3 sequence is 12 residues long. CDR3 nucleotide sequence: TGTGCCAGTAGTTTACAGAACTATGGCTACACCTTC. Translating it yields CASSLQNYGYTF.

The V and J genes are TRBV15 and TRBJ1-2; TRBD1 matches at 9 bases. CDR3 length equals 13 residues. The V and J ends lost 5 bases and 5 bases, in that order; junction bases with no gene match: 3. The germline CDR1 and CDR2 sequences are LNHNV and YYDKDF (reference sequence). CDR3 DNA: TGTGCCACCAGCGTCGGACAGGGGTATGGCTACACCTTC. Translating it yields CATSVGQGYGYTF.

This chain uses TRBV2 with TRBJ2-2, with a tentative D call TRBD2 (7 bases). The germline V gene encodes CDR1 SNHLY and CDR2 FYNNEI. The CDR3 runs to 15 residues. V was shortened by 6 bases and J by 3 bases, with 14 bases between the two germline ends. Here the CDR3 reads CASSWTAGYTGELFF. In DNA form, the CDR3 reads TGTGCCAGCAGCTGGACAGCGGGGTACACCGGGGAGCTGTTTTTT. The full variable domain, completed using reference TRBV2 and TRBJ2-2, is EPEVTQTPSHQVTQMGQEVILRCVPISNHLYFYWYRQILGQKVEFLVSFYNNEISEKSEIFDDQFSVERPDGSNFTLKIRSTKLEDSAMYFCASSWTAGYTGELFFGEGSRLTVL.

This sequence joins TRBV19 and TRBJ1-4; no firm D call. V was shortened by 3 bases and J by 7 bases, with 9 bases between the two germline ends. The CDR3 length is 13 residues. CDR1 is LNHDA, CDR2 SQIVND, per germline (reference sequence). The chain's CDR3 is CASSIQVAEKLFF. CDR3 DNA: TGTGCCAGTAGTATTCAGGTGGCTGAAAAACTGTTTTTT.

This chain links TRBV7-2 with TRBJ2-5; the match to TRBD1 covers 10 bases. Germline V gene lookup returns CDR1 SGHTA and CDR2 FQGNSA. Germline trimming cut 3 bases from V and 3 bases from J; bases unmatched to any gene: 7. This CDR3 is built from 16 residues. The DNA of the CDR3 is TGTGCCAGCAGCTTCTACGGGACAGGGGAAAAAGAGACCCAGTACTTC. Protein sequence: CASSFYGTGEKETQYF.

In DNA form, the CDR3 reads TGTGCCAGTAGTATTCGGGACAGGGGCAACACTGAAGCTTTCTTT. This encodes CASSIRDRGNTEAFF. The chain is built from TRBV19 and TRBJ1-1, with TRBD1 matching 10 bases. Germline assignment: CDR1 LNHDA and CDR2 SQIVND (reference sequence). With V trimmed by 3 bases and J by 2 bases, 3 bases remained unmatched. CDR3 length: 15 amino acids.

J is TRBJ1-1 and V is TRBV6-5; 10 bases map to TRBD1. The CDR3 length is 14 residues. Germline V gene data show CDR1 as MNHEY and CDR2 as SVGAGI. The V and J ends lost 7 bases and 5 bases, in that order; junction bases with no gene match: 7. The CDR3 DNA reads TGTGCCAGCATCCTGGACAGGGGGAGGACTGAAGCTTTCTTT. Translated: CASILDRGRTEAFF.

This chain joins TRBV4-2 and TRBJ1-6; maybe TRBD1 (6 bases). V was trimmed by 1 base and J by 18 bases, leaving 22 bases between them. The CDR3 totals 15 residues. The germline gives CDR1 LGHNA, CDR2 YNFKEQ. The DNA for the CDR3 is TGTGCCAGCAGCCAAGTTGCAGGGGCAACAAGGTGGGACCACTTT. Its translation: CASSQVAGATRWDHF.

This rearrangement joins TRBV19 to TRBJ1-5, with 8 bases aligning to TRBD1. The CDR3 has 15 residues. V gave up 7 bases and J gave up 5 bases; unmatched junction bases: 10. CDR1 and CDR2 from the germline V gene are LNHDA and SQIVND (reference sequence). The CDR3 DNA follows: TGTGCCAGTACTGCTCGAGGACAGGGCGATCAGCCCCAGCATTTT. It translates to CASTARGQGDQPQHF.

CDR3 residues: CASSIHLAGVSYEQYF. DNA of the CDR3: TGTGCCAGCAGCATCCATCTAGCGGGAGTCTCCTACGAGCAGTACTTC. The chain couples TRBV5-4 to TRBJ2-7, with 10 positions matching TRBD2. Trimming cost V 4 bases and J 0 bases; bases outside gene matches: 7. This CDR3 is 16 amino acids long. Germline assignment: CDR1 SGHNT and CDR2 YYREEE (reference sequence).

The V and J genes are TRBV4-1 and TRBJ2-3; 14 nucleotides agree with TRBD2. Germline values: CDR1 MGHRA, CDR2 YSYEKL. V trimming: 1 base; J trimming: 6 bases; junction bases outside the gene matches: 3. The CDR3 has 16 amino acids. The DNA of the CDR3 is TGCGCCAGCAGCCAAGGGGGACTAGCGGGAGTGGATACGCAGTATTTT. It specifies CASSQGGLAGVDTQYF.

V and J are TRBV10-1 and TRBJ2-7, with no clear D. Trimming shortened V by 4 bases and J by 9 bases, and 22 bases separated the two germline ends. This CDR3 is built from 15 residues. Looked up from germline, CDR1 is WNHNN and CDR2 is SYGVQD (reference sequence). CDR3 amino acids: CASSVGKIKFKGQYF. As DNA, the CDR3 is TGCGCCAGCAGTGTGGGCAAAATAAAATTCAAAGGGCAGTACTTC.

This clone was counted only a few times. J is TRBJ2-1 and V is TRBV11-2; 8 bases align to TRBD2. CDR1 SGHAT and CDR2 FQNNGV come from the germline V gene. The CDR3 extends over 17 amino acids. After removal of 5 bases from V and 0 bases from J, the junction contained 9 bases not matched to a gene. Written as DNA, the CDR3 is TGTGCCAGCAGCCGGGGACTAGTCTCCCTCTCCTACAATGAGCAGTTCTTC. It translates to CASSRGLVSLSYNEQFF.